The clone carrying this TCR beta chain was observed once. Its antigen is still unknown. The sample originates from a study of shared clonotypes between healthy human individuals. Broader study findings: Only blood underwent sampling, and tissue repertoires likely differ. With a few donors compared, roughly 5% of naive CD4 clonotypes were shared.

Some clones are missing from TCRdb's copy, which holds only in-frame ones; the method was immunoSEQ multiplex PCR. Of some 630,000 clones in the sample, around 96% were seen once. The CDR3 consists of 13 residues. V was cut by 3 bases and J by 3 bases, with 8 bases left in between. Germline V lookup: CDR1 SGHVS, CDR2 FQNEAQ. Terminally differentiated effector memory CD45RA+ cells were excluded by CCR7 positive selection of CD45RO-negative cells. Those who donated were healthy HIV-negative adults, with no recent acute infections or vaccinations reported. The material sequenced was naive CD8+ T cells sorted from blood. The TCR originated in a woman in her 30s in good health. The rearrangement joins TRBV7-8 to TRBJ1-1; D call uncertain. This CDR3 is CASSLARYTEAFF. The CDR3 DNA is TGTGCCAGCAGCTTGGCGAGATACACTGAAGCTTTCTTT. Full variable domain (remainder filled in from reference TRBV7-8 and TRBJ1-1): GAGVSQSPRYKVAKRGQDVALRCDPISGHVSLFWYQQALGQGPEFLTYFQNEAQLDKSGLPSDRFFAERPEGSVSTLKIQRTQQEDSAVYLCASSLARYTEAFFGQGTRLTVV.